Each of the 12 T cell receptor beta chains below was sequenced from the same sample in a study of T cell repertoires in cytomegalovirus infection. TCRdb re-called the reads through MiXCR, storing one row per CDR3 protein. The table includes around 770,000 distinct CDR3 sequences, under 35% detected once. These receptors have no identified antigens. The specimen comprised cultured CD8+ T cells from PBMCs, sampled from culture after CMV antigen stimulation. The receptors originated from a human donor in good health (CMV status not recorded). Some clones in this sample may be carry-over from other donors' samples.

As regards this clonotype: A much larger clonotype is one base distant, so this may be a read error. The rearrangement links TRBV7-2 to TRBJ1-1, with TRBD1 matching over 7 bases. CDR3 size: 15 residues. Germline V gene data show CDR1 as SGHTA and CDR2 as FQGNSA. The V segment lost 5 bases and the J segment 1 base; nucleotides outside the gene matches: 7. The CDR3 bases are TGTGCCAGCAGCCCGGAACAGGGGTCGAACACTGAAGCTTTCTTT. Its translation is CASSPEQGSNTEAFF.

This clonotype was seen more than once but under ten times. The chain combines TRBV5-5 with TRBJ2-7; D may be TRBD1 (5 bases). V was shortened by 0 bases and J by 3 bases, with 7 bases between the two germline ends. In germline, CDR1 is SGHKS, CDR2 YYEKEE (reference sequence). The CDR3 is 13 residues long. In DNA form, the CDR3 reads TGTGCCAGCAGCTTGGACAGGATCTACGAGCAGTACTTC. This codes for CASSLDRIYEQYF.

The rearrangement links TRBV7-6 to TRBJ2-7; the D call may be TRBD1 or TRBD2 (5 bases each). Between the trimmed V and J ends, which lost 5 bases and 0 bases, there was a span of 11 bases. The CDR3 loop spans 14 amino acids. Germline loops: CDR1 SGHVS, CDR2 FNYEAQ. In nucleotides, the CDR3 is TGTGCCAGCAGCGGGACGGTAGACTCCTACGAGCAGTACTTC. It translates to CASSGTVDSYEQYF.

The table lists this clonotype with a few counts. This rearrangement joins TRBV12-3 or TRBV12-4 to TRBJ2-7; either TRBD1 or TRBD2 may fit D (5 bases each). The V and J ends lost 6 bases and 5 bases respectively, with 17 bases between them. The CDR3 is 14 amino acids. The CDR3 sequence: CASSLGARVDEQYF. CDR3 nucleotides: TGTGCCAGCAGCCTCGGGGCGCGGGTGGACGAGCAGTACTTC.

This clonotype was counted ten times or more. The V call is TRBV7-2, the J call TRBJ2-7; 10 bases are shared with TRBD2. The CDR3 loop spans 14 amino acids. Germline CDR1 is SGHTA and CDR2 is FQGNSA. V dropped 4 bases and J dropped 0; count of bases not matched to a gene: 0. The CDR3 loop reads CASSWTSGSYEQYF. Written as DNA, the CDR3 is TGTGCCAGCAGCTGGACTAGCGGCTCCTACGAGCAGTACTTC.

This clonotype was detected only a few times. The chain uses TRBV4-3 and TRBJ1-2, with D perhaps matching TRBD1 (6 bases). V was cut by 9 bases and J by 1 base, with 15 bases left in between. Germline values: CDR1 LGHNA, CDR2 YSLEER. CDR3 length: 14 residues. CDR3 sequence (DNA): TGCGCCAGTCGCGGGCAGGGGCGTAACTATGGCTACACCTTC. It translates to CASRGQGRNYGYTF.

Many counts were recorded for this clonotype. The chain employs TRBV7-8 and TRBJ2-1; D possibly uses TRBD1 or TRBD2 (5 bases each). V was shortened by 5 bases and J by 7 bases, with 9 bases between the two germline ends. CDR3 length: 12 amino acids. CDR1 and CDR2 from the germline V gene are SGHVS and FQNEAQ. DNA of the CDR3: TGTGCCAGCAGCCTAGGGGAGAATGAGCAGTTCTTC. This sequence encodes CASSLGENEQFF. Full variable domain (missing parts from reference TRBV7-8 and TRBJ2-1): GAGVSQSPRYKVAKRGQDVALRCDPISGHVSLFWYQQALGQGPEFLTYFQNEAQLDKSGLPSDRFFAERPEGSVSTLKIQRTQQEDSAVYLCASSLGENEQFFGPGTRLTVL.

This chain uses TRBV6-6 with TRBJ2-1; 9 bases agree with TRBD2. The germline V gene has CDR1 MNHNY and CDR2 SVGAGI (reference sequence). This CDR3 has 12 residues. V shed 11 bases and J 6 bases; nucleotides not matched to a gene: 5. CDR3 residues: CAVRGGANEQFF. CDR3 DNA: TGTGCCGTGCGGGGGGGGGCCAATGAGCAGTTCTTC.

The rearrangement links TRBV4-1 to TRBJ2-5; perhaps TRBD2 as D (6 bases). V was shortened by 0 bases and J by 5 bases, with 10 bases between the two germline ends. The CDR3 extends over 14 amino acids. Germline V gives CDR1 MGHRA, CDR2 YSYEKL. DNA for the CDR3: TGCGCCAGCAGCCAAGAAGGAGGGTGGGAGACCCAGTACTTC. It specifies CASSQEGGWETQYF.

This clonotype was found once. The rearrangement joins TRBV6-5 to TRBJ1-2; D might be TRBD1 (5 bases). The CDR3 spans 15 residues. V was trimmed by 4 bases and J by 5 bases, leaving 17 bases between them. In germline, CDR1 is MNHEY, CDR2 SVGAGI. CDR3 residues: CASSSSGTSGYGYTF. The DNA for the CDR3 is TGTGCCAGCAGTTCCTCGGGGACGTCGGGTTATGGCTACACCTTC.

This clonotype came up a few times. The chain employs TRBV28 and TRBJ2-1; tentative D call: TRBD1 (5 bases). Trimming shortened V by 3 bases and J by 6 bases, and 21 bases separated the two germline ends. CDR1 MDHEN and CDR2 SYDVKM come from the germline V gene. The CDR3 has 17 residues. The CDR3: CASSFNLQGNHLNEQFF. In DNA form, the CDR3 reads TGTGCCAGCAGTTTTAACCTTCAGGGAAACCACCTCAATGAGCAGTTCTTC.

On this clonotype itself: Germline and junction disagree at one end, which may indicate a read error. This chain joins TRBV4-1 and TRBJ2-1, with D unresolved. CDR3 length: 13 residues. Germline V lookup: CDR1 MGHRA, CDR2 YSYEKL. CDR3 region: CASNQETDDEQFF. DNA for the CDR3: TGCGCCAGCAACCAAGAAACTGACGATGAGCAGTTCTTC.